The rows below give T cell receptor beta chains drawn from one sample of a study of blood T cells in healthy people across ages. Each CDR3 protein gets one entry after TCRdb re-called the 5' RACE reads with MiXCR. In the table there are about a million distinct CDR3 sequences, about two fifths of which are singletons. The sequenced sample was blood. These receptors were obtained from a man aged 18 to 35 in good health. The CDR3 runs from the conserved cysteine through the conserved F or W. The D gene is left open where the match is weak. Some rows mark clone size as missing; the rest say once, few, many or name a class of expanded clone.

v_gene,d_gene,abundance,j_gene,len,CDR3nt,CDR3aa
TRBV20-1,TRBD1,NA,TRBJ1-2,13,TGCGTAACCGGGACAGTATCCCCCTATGGCTACACCTTC,CVTGTVSPYGYTF
TRBV20-1,TRBD1,many,TRBJ2-1,16,TGCAGTGCTAGGGAAAACTCCGGGACAGGGGACAATGAGCAGTTCTTC,CSARENSGTGDNEQFF
TRBV9,TRBD2,once,TRBJ2-4,16,TGTGCCAGCAGCGTAGCGGTAGCGGGGTCCAAAAACATTCAGTACTTC,CASSVAVAGSKNIQYF
TRBV7-9,NA,NA,TRBJ1-5,13,TGTGCCAGCAGCCCAGGACCGACGGGCCCCCAGCATTTT,CASSPGPTGPQHF
TRBV7-3,NA,few,TRBJ1-2,15,TGTGCCAGCAGCTTTGAGTCTAATGGACATTATGGCTACACCTTC,CASSFESNGHYGYTF
TRBV12-3/TRBV12-4,TRBD1,once,TRBJ1-2,16,TGTGCCAGCAGTTTACTGGGACAGGGCCCTAACTATGGCTACACCTTC,CASSLLGQGPNYGYTF
TRBV5-1,NA,NA,TRBJ2-3,14,TGCGCCAGCAGCCAGGGGGACTACACAGATACGCAGTATTTT,CASSQGDYTDTQYF
TRBV25-1,TRBD1,NA,TRBJ1-5,13,TGTGCCAGCAGTGCAGGGGGCGGTCAGCCCCAGCATTTT,CASSAGGGQPQHF
TRBV12-5,NA,NA,TRBJ2-2,12,TGTGCTAGTGGTCTCGACCCCGGGGAGCTGTTTTTT,CASGLDPGELFF
TRBV5-5,NA,few,TRBJ1-3,15,TGTGCCAGCAGCGCCTACGGGGTACCCGGAAACACCATATATTTT,CASSAYGVPGNTIYF
TRBV20-1,TRBD2,NA,TRBJ2-1,16,TGCAGTGCTAGAGACCGACTAGCGGGGTCCTTTGATGAGCAGTTCTTC,CSARDRLAGSFDEQFF
TRBV4-3,TRBD2,NA,TRBJ2-1,18,TGCGCCAGCAGCCAAGAGATGGTCTCCGGGACTAGCCGCAATGAGCAGTTCTTC,CASSQEMVSGTSRNEQFF
TRBV19,NA,few,TRBJ1-1,14,TGTGCCAGTAGTTCCGGGCTCCGGGACACTGAAGCTTTCTTT,CASSSGLRDTEAFF
TRBV12-3/TRBV12-4,NA,NA,TRBJ1-2,19,TGTGCCAGCAGTCCCACGTTACAAAGTGCGGGACGCGATAACTATGGCTACACCTTC,CASSPTLQSAGRDNYGYTF
TRBV4-2,TRBD2,few,TRBJ2-3,16,TGTGCCAGCAGCCCCTCCGGCGGGGGGGCCACAGATACGCAGTATTTT,CASSPSGGGATDTQYF
TRBV7-8,TRBD2,few,TRBJ2-3,14,TGTGCCAGCAGCTCAGAGCGGGAGGCAGATACGCAGTATTTT,CASSSEREADTQYF
TRBV6-2/TRBV6-3,NA,NA,TRBJ2-7,13,TGTGCCAGCAGTTACTCGAGGTACTACGAGCAGTACTTC,CASSYSRYYEQYF
TRBV6-4,NA,few,TRBJ1-1,16,TGTGCCAGCAGCGAAACTGGTGGGAGGTTGAACACTGAAGCTTTCTTT,CASSETGGRLNTEAFF
TRBV9,NA,few,TRBJ2-6,17,TGTGCCAGCAGCCCCCAGGTAGGAAGCTCTGGGGCCAACGTCCTGACTTTC,CASSPQVGSSGANVLTF
TRBV7-2,NA,few,TRBJ1-5,16,TGTGCCAGCAGCTTAGAGAAGACTCTAGGAAATCAGCCCCAGCATTTT,CASSLEKTLGNQPQHF
TRBV6-5,NA,once,TRBJ1-4,16,TGTGCCAGCAGTTCGGACAGAGATGCAACTAATGAAAAACTGTTTTTT,CASSSDRDATNEKLFF
TRBV6-2/TRBV6-3,NA,NA,TRBJ1-2,17,TGTGCCAGCAGTTCTGACCGACCGGCTGAGATTAACTATGGCTACACCTTC,CASSSDRPAEINYGYTF
TRBV6-1,TRBD1,NA,TRBJ1-5,13,TGTGCCAGCGGGCAGGGGGCGAATCAGCCCCAGCATTTT,CASGQGANQPQHF
TRBV4-3,NA,NA,TRBJ2-7,17,TGCGCCAGCAGCGAGACCCCCCCCCTACGCTCCTACAATGAGCAGTACTTC,CASSETPPLRSYNEQYF
TRBV10-3,NA,NA,TRBJ1-4,16,TGTGCCATCAGTGAGTCGGTACGGCCAACTAATGAAAAACTGTTTTTT,CAISESVRPTNEKLFF
TRBV27,TRBD1,many,TRBJ1-2,14,TGTGCCAGCAGTCCGCTGACAGGGGGCTATGGCTACACCTTC,CASSPLTGGYGYTF
TRBV12-3/TRBV12-4,NA,many,TRBJ2-7,12,TGTGCCAGCAGTCGACAGGACTACGAGCAGTACTTC,CASSRQDYEQYF
TRBV4-1,NA,few,TRBJ1-5,17,TGCGCCAGCAGCCAAGAGGGGAGACATAAGAGCAATCAGCCCCAGCATTTT,CASSQEGRHKSNQPQHF
TRBV7-3,NA,NA,TRBJ1-6,13,TGTGCCAGTGCGAGCTCCTATAATTCACCCCTCCACTTT,CASASSYNSPLHF
TRBV2,NA,NA,TRBJ2-1,15,TGTGCCAGCAGTGATTGGGGGGGCAAAGGTTCTGAGCAGTTCTTC,CASSDWGGKGSEQFF
TRBV20-1,TRBD2,few,TRBJ2-5,16,TGCAGTGCTAGGGTGGAGGGACTAGCATTAGTAAATGAGCAGTACTTC,CSARVEGLALVNEQYF
TRBV27,NA,many,TRBJ2-3,13,TGTGCCAGCAGCCCAATCATGACAGATACGCAGTATTTT,CASSPIMTDTQYF
TRBV7-2,TRBD2,few,TRBJ2-2,16,TGTGCCAGCAGCTTATGGGGCGGGAGGAACACCGGGGAGCTGTTTTTT,CASSLWGGRNTGELFF
TRBV15,NA,NA,TRBJ1-3,15,TGTGCCACCAGCGGAGGTGATGCACTCGGAAACACCATATATTTT,CATSGGDALGNTIYF
TRBV29-1,NA,few,TRBJ2-3,11,TGCAGCTCCCCCCGGGGGGATACGCAGTATTTT,CSSPRGDTQYF
TRBV19,NA,NA,TRBJ2-2,16,TGTGCCAGTAGTATGGGCAGGGGCCAAAACACCGGGGAGCTGTTTTTT,CASSMGRGQNTGELFF
TRBV4-3,NA,NA,TRBJ1-4,15,TGCGCCAGCAGCCAAGATTGGCGGGGTAATGAAAAACTGTTTTTT,CASSQDWRGNEKLFF
TRBV18,TRBD2,NA,TRBJ2-7,15,TGTGCCAGCTCACTCGGGACTAGCGGGGCCAATGAGCAGTACTTC,CASSLGTSGANEQYF
TRBV12-3/TRBV12-4,NA,few,TRBJ1-5,15,TGTGCCAGCAGTTTCGGGGGGGTACCTTATCAGCCCCAGCATTTT,CASSFGGVPYQPQHF
TRBV7-2,TRBD2,few,TRBJ2-7,16,TGTGCCAGCAGCTTAGGGAACGAACTAGCGGTCTACGAGCAGTACTTC,CASSLGNELAVYEQYF
TRBV11-2,NA,NA,TRBJ1-5,14,TGTGCCAGCAGCTTAGTGGCAGGCAATCAGCCCCAGCATTTT,CASSLVAGNQPQHF
TRBV3-1,NA,NA,TRBJ1-2,14,TGTGCCAGCAGCCAAGATGCAGTCAACTATGGCTACACCTTC,CASSQDAVNYGYTF
TRBV24-1,TRBD1,NA,TRBJ1-6,16,TGTGCCACCAGTGATTTGCTAGCAGGGGGCGGCTCACCCCTCCACTTT,CATSDLLAGGGSPLHF
TRBV27,NA,few,TRBJ1-1,15,TGTGCCAGCAGTTTATGGTCGGGTCTGAACACTGAAGCTTTCTTT,CASSLWSGLNTEAFF
TRBV4-1,NA,many,TRBJ1-2,15,TGCGCCAGCAGCCAATGGCCGGCCGGTAACTATGGCTACACCTTC,CASSQWPAGNYGYTF
TRBV6-2/TRBV6-3,TRBD1,NA,TRBJ1-1,14,TGTGCCAGCAGTCCCGAGGGACAGGGGGCTGAAGCTTTCTTT,CASSPEGQGAEAFF
TRBV11-2,NA,NA,TRBJ2-1,15,TGTGCCAGCAGCTTAGGGACCCCTATTGAGGATGAGCAGTTCTTC,CASSLGTPIEDEQFF
TRBV29-1,TRBD2,few,TRBJ2-1,14,TGCAGCGTTGATTGGGCAACTGGGGGGGATGAGCAGTTCTTC,CSVDWATGGDEQFF
TRBV20-1,NA,NA,TRBJ2-4,14,TGCAGTGCTAGAAGGGATGGGCCGTCTGACATTCAGTACTTC,CSARRDGPSDIQYF
TRBV20-1,NA,NA,TRBJ2-5,16,TGCAGTGCTAGCAAATCCGGGACACTCGGGGGAGAGACCCAGTACTTC,CSASKSGTLGGETQYF
TRBV9,NA,NA,TRBJ1-6,15,TGTGCCAGCAGCGTATCGGGGGGCCATAATTCACCCCTCCACTTT,CASSVSGGHNSPLHF
TRBV5-1,NA,few,TRBJ2-1,13,TGCGCCAGCACCAATAGACACAAAGGTGAGCAGTTCTTC,CASTNRHKGEQFF
TRBV28,TRBD1,few,TRBJ1-2,14,TGTGCCAGCAGTGCGGACAGGGGGGACGATGGCTACACCTTC,CASSADRGDDGYTF
TRBV30,NA,NA,TRBJ1-2,15,TGTGCCTGGAAGTTGGGGCAGGGAGCTAGTTATGGCTACACCTTC,CAWKLGQGASYGYTF
TRBV4-2,TRBD1,NA,TRBJ1-2,16,TGTGCCAGCGGTCTCGGACAGGGGCGGAGGAACTATGGCTACACCTTC,CASGLGQGRRNYGYTF
TRBV24-1,NA,few,TRBJ1-1,13,TGTGCCACCAGCAGGGGCTCGGACACTGAAGCTTTCTTT,CATSRGSDTEAFF
TRBV2,NA,once,TRBJ2-3,15,TGTGCCAGCAGTGGGGCGGAGATGAGCACAGATACGCAGTATTTT,CASSGAEMSTDTQYF